This TCR beta chain emerged from a study of CD8 T cells in ankylosing spondylitis. Study-wide results and caveats: Blood from ankylosing spondylitis patients appeared to carry a characteristic roughly 8-variant TCR beta motif. Clones linked to disease, bearing a CD8+ phenotype, were relatively rare in peripheral blood.

Only a few counts were recorded for this clonotype. The antigen remains unidentified. TCRdb redid the calling of the 5' RACE reads with MiXCR, one entry per CDR3 protein. This sample has some 800,000 distinct CDR3 sequences, with approximately 12% found just once. The germline gives CDR1 DFQATT, CDR2 SNEGSKA (reference sequence). The CDR3 contains 14 residues. The ends lost 3 bases at V and 9 bases at J; junction bases unmatched: 11. This clonotype originated in a male donor with ankylosing spondylitis. The sequenced sample was blood, either unsorted or a sorted T cell fraction (not recorded which). This chain links TRBV20-1 with TRBJ1-5; 7 bases map to TRBD1. CDR3 residues: CSASLVQGEGPQHF. The CDR3 bases are TGCAGTGCTAGTCTTGTTCAGGGGGAAGGGCCCCAGCATTTT.